This entry is about one TCR beta chain. What antigen it recognizes has not been identified. It has no much larger one-base neighbor in the sample; base qualities were not kept. The CDR3 holds 13 amino acids from the cysteine to the phenylalanine. Just CDR3 DNA is preserved here, 39 bases in frame from base 1. V and J are truncated by 0 bases and 10 bases respectively, leaving an intervening sequence of 11 bases. The germline V gene encodes CDR1 SGHNT and CDR2 YYREEE (reference sequence). Genomic DNA was extracted using the QIAamp DNA Blood Mini Kit and was submitted for immunoSEQ repertoire analysis. Multiplex PCR was used to amplify CDR3 regions from a standard amount of genomic DNA template. The PCR products underwent sequencing on an Illumina platform. On the study's bioinformatics: Alignment of sequences was done against a reference, and the V, D and J gene definitions came from IMGT. To eliminate PCR and sequencing errors, a nearest-neighbor clustering algorithm combined closely related sequences. V, D and J usage in productive unique and total sequences was analyzed using ImmunoSEQ Analyzer tools and R version 3.6.1. This is the immuneACCESS table as TCRdb keeps it, with only in-frame sequences that have V and J called. A part of the clones is gone; compared with another copy, unresolved V genes explain less than half, and the rest is unexplained. V, J and clone size reflect that table, while D and trimming were determined from the DNA. Recorded for this sample are a few hundred clones; more than 85% of them occurred a single time. Roughly 49% of the sample is in the top ten clones.

Before TCR sequencing, CD3+CD8+ T cells were sorted from fresh PBMCs. The sample comes from a study of immunodeficiency (dated by TCRdb to about 2019). Turning to the overall study: To search for oligoclonality and VDJ recombination defects, the researchers carried out a repertoire analysis. General study outcomes and caveats: Patient CD8+ T cells showed restricted TRB V-J pairing and lower productive entropy than control CD8+ T cells. In entropy comparisons, n=3 (open circles) was shown for patients versus healthy controls, and a thymic development effect was only suggested as possible. Severe oligoclonality, as judged by top-100 and total clonotype frequencies, was observed in patient CD8+ T cells but not in patient CD4+ T cells.

The source material was CD8+ T cells from blood. Recombination joined TRBV5-4 with TRBJ2-1; no D segment can be confidently identified. The TCR originated in a girl aged 2-9 years. The nucleotides are TGTGCCAGCAGCTTGGACCCTAGTAGGGAGCAGTTCTTC. Translated, it reads CASSLDPSREQFF. Reference TRBV5-4 and TRBJ2-1 genes cover what lies past the CDR3, so the full variable domain is ETGVTQSPTHLIKTRGQQVTLRCSSQSGHNTVSWYQQALGQGPQFIFQYYREEENGRGNFPPRFSGLQFPNYSSELNVNALELDDSALYLCASSLDPSREQFFGPGTRLTVL.